This passage covers 14 T cell receptor beta chains from one sample sequenced in a study of T cells after yellow fever vaccination. TCRdb reprocessed the 5' RACE reads with MiXCR, giving one entry per CDR3 protein. Among just over 300,000 distinct CDR3 sequences, around 4% were seen once, and the ten largest hold 23%. This specimen was PBMCs, taken on the day of the yellow fever booster vaccination. All receptors derive from a man between 18 and 35 years old who received the YFV17D yellow fever vaccine.

This clonotype has at least ten counts. The V call is TRBV20-1, the J call TRBJ2-1; D could derive from TRBD1 or TRBD2 (5 bases each). The CDR3 loop spans 13 amino acids. V dropped 0 bases and J dropped 7 bases, with 10 bases sitting between them. The germline CDR1 and CDR2 sequences are DFQATT and SNEGSKA (reference sequence). The CDR3 protein is CSAREGVGNEQFF. DNA for the CDR3: TGCAGTGCTAGAGAGGGGGTTGGGAATGAGCAGTTCTTC.

As concerns this clonotype: Germline is not matched at one junction end, which may reflect a read error. This chain links TRBV14 with TRBJ2-3; 10 nucleotides align to TRBD2. Germline CDR1 and CDR2: SGHDN and FVKESK. The CDR3 is made up of 16 amino acids. CDR3 residues: CARSQVAGGFTDTQYF. CDR3 DNA: TGTGCCAGAAGCCAAGTAGCGGGGGGCTTCACAGATACGCAGTATTTT.

This clonotype was counted at least ten times. The chain is built from TRBV27 and TRBJ2-1, with D unclear. The CDR3 runs 14 residues. Germline V gives CDR1 MNHEY, CDR2 SMNVEV (reference sequence). Trimming pared 5 bases from V and 7 bases from J, leaving 15 bases between. The DNA of the CDR3 is TGTGCCAGCAGTCCCCATCTGGGTCTGAATGAGCAGTTCTTC. Translation: CASSPHLGLNEQFF.

This clonotype showed up many times. V usage is TRBV29-1 and J usage is TRBJ1-2; D uncertain. The CDR3 length is 11 residues. Trimming cost V 6 bases and J 10 bases, with 15 bases left between them. Per germline, CDR1 SQVTM and CDR2 ANQGSEA. The CDR3 DNA follows: TGCAGCGTGGGCCCCGTCCCCAACTACACCTTC. Translation: CSVGPVPNYTF.

This chain joins TRBV4-3 and TRBJ1-1; D is perhaps TRBD1 (6 bases). The CDR3 covers 15 residues. Deletions cut 0 bases from V and 4 bases from J, with 12 bases between. Germline V gene sequence: CDR1 LGHNA, CDR2 YSLEER. CDR3 loop: CASSQDWTDGTEAFF. Written as DNA, the CDR3 is TGCGCCAGCAGCCAAGATTGGACAGACGGCACTGAAGCTTTCTTT.

This clonotype was detected ten times or more. This chain connects TRBV20-1 to TRBJ1-4, with D possibly being TRBD1 (5 bases). The CDR3 is 16 amino acids. Germline CDR1 DFQATT, CDR2 SNEGSKA (reference sequence). V lost 5 bases and J lost 0, with 16 bases in between. Written as DNA, the CDR3 is TGCAGTGCTCCATGGACAACGTTGGCAACTAATGAAAAACTGTTTTTT. The encoded protein is CSAPWTTLATNEKLFF.

In this sample, this clonotype turned up a few times. V is TRBV3-1 and J is TRBJ2-1; 8 nucleotides match TRBD2. CDR3 length: 14 residues. Trimming removed 4 bases from V and 4 bases from J; junction bases left unmatched: 3. From germline, CDR1 is LGHDT and CDR2 YNNKEL (reference sequence). CDR3 in amino acids: CASSPAGDYNEQFF. CDR3 in DNA: TGTGCCAGCAGCCCAGCGGGGGATTACAATGAGCAGTTCTTC.

This clonotype was found a few times. For the CDR3, the DNA is TGTGCCAGCAGCTTAGGGCCTTCTGGCTATGGCTACACCTTC. As protein: CASSLGPSGYGYTF. The chain has TRBV7-3 and TRBJ1-2; unclear D gene. The CDR3 runs 14 residues. Per germline, CDR1 SGHTA and CDR2 FQGTGA. V was cut by 2 bases and J by 4 bases, with 11 bases left in between.

This clonotype was observed a handful of times. The chain is built from TRBV29-1 and TRBJ1-2; no clear D gene. This CDR3 has 11 amino acids. Trimming took off 6 bases at V and 0 bases at J, with 5 bases between the two ends. CDR1 and CDR2 from the germline V gene are SQVTM and ANQGSEA. The CDR3 bases are TGCAGCGTCAGACCTAACTATGGCTACACCTTC. Amino acids: CSVRPNYGYTF.

This clonotype was detected ten times or more. The gene calls are TRBV5-6 and TRBJ1-1; D perhaps matches TRBD1 (5 bases). The CDR3 is 13 amino acids. The germline V gene has CDR1 SGHDT and CDR2 YYEEEE. The V end lost 4 bases, the J end lost 1 base, and 8 bases lay between the germline ends. This CDR3 is CASSKQGNTEAFF. The CDR3 DNA is TGTGCCAGCAGCAAGCAGGGGAACACTGAAGCTTTCTTT. Using reference TRBV5-6 and TRBJ1-1 for the parts outside the CDR3, the full variable domain is DAGVTQSPTHLIKTRGQQVTLRCSPKSGHDTVSWYQQALGQGPQFIFQYYEEEERQRGNFPDRFSGHQFPNYSSELNVNALLLGDSALYLCASSKQGNTEAFFGQGTRLTVV.

This clonotype was seen ten or more times. The gene calls are TRBV7-2 and TRBJ2-1; the match to TRBD2 covers 8 bases. With 5 bases clipped from V and 1 base from J, the junction kept 4 bases outside the gene matches. CDR3 length: 15 amino acids. Germline V gene sequence: CDR1 SGHTA, CDR2 FQGNSA. This CDR3 is CASSEIAGSYNEQFF. The DNA of the CDR3 is TGTGCCAGCAGCGAGATAGCGGGGTCCTACAATGAGCAGTTCTTC.

This clonotype was seen more than once but under ten times. This chain links TRBV11-3 with TRBJ2-3; tentatively, D is TRBD2 (6 bases). The V end was cut by 5 bases, the J end by 0 bases, with 24 bases between. Germline CDR1 reads SGHNT; CDR2 reads YENEEA. This CDR3 contains 19 residues. DNA of the CDR3: TGTGCCAGCAGCCTGGGTGTGGGACTCCTTAGCCCTAGCACAGATACGCAGTATTTT. Its translation: CASSLGVGLLSPSTDTQYF.

This clonotype was recorded at least ten times. This rearrangement joins TRBV4-1 to TRBJ2-7; D remains unclear. V was shortened by 4 bases and J by 4 bases, with 11 bases between the two germline ends. The CDR3 loop spans 13 amino acids. The germline gives CDR1 MGHRA, CDR2 YSYEKL. The CDR3 reads CASSRGQAYEQYF. Written as DNA, the CDR3 is TGCGCCAGCAGCCGAGGTCAAGCGTACGAGCAGTACTTC.

There are a few counts of this clonotype. The chain combines TRBV7-6 with TRBJ2-2, with D perhaps matching TRBD1 (5 bases). This CDR3 contains 16 residues. Per germline, CDR1 SGHVS and CDR2 FNYEAQ. Trimming cost V 0 bases and J 0 bases, with 8 bases left between them. This CDR3 reads CASSLAPGTNTGELFF. The CDR3 nucleotides read TGTGCCAGCAGCTTAGCCCCAGGGACGAACACCGGGGAGCTGTTTTTT.